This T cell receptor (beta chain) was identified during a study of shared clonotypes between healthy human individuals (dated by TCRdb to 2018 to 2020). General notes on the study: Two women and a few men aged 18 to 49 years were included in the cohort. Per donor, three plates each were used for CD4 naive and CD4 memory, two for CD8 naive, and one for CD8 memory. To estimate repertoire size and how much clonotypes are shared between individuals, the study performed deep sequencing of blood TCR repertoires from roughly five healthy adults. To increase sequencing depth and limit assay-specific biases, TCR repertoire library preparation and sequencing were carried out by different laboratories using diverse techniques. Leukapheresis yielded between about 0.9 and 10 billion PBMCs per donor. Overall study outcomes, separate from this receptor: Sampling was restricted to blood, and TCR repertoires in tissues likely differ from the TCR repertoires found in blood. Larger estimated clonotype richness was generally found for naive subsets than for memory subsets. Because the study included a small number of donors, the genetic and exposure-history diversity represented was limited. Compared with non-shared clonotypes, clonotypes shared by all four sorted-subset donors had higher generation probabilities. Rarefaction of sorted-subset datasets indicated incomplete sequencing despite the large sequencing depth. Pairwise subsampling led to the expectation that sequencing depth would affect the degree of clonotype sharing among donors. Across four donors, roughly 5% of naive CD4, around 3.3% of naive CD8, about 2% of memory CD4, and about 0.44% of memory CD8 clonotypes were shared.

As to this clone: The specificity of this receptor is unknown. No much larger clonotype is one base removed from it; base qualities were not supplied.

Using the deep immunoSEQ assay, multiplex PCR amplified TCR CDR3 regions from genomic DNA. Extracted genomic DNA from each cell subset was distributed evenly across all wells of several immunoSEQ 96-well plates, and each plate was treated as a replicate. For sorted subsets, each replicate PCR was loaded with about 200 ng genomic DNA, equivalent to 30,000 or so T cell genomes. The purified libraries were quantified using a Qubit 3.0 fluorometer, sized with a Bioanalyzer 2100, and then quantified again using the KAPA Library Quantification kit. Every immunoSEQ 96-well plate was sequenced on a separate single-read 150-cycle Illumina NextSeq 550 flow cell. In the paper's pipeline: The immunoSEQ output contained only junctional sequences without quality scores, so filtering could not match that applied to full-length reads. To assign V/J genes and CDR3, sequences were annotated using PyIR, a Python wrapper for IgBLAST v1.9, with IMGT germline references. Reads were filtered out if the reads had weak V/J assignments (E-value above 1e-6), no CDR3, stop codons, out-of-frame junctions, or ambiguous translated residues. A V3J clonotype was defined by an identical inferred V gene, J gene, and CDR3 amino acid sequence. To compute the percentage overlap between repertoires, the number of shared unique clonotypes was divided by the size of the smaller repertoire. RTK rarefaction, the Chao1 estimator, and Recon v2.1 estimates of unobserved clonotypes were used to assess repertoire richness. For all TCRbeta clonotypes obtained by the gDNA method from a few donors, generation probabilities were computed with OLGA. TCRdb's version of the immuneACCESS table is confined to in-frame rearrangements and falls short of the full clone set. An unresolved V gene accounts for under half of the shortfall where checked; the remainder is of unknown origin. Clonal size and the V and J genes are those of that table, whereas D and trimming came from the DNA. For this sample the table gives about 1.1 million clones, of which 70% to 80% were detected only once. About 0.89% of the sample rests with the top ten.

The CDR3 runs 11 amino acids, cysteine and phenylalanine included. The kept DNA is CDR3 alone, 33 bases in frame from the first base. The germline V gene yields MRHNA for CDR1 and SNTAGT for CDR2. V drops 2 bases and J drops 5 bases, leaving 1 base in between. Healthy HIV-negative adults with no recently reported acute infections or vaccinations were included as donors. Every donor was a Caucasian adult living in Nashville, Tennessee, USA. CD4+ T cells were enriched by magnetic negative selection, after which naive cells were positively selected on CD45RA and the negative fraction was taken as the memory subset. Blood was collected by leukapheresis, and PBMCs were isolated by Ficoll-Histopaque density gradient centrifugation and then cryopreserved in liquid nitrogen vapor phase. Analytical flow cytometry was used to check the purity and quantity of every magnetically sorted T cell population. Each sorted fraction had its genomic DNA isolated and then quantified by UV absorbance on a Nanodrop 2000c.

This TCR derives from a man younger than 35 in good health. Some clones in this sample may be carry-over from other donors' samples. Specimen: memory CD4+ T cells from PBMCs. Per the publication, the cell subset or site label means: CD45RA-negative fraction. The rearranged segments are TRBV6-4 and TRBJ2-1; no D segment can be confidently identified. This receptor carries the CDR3 CASSDHNEQFF. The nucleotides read TGTGCCAGCAGTGACCACAATGAGCAGTTCTTC.